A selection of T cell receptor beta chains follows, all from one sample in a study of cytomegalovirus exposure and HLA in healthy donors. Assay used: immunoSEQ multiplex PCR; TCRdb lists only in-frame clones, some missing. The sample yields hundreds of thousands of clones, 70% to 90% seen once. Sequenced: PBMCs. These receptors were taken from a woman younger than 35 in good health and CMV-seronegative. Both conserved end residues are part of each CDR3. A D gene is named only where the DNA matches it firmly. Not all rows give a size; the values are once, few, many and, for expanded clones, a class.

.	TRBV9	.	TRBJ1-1	CASSSQEGSFGLNTEAFF	TGTGCCAGCAGCTCCCAGGAGGGAAGTTTCGGATTGAACACTGAAGCTTTCTTT
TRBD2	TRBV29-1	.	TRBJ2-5	CSVRNRGGQETQYF	TGCAGCGTTCGAAACCGGGGGGGGCAAGAGACCCAGTACTTC
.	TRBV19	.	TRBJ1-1	CASSINGGPMNTEAFF	TGTGCCAGTAGTATTAACGGCGGGCCCATGAACACTGAAGCTTTCTTT
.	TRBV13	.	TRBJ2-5	CASSRTQETQYF	TGTGCCAGCAGTCGGACTCAAGAGACCCAGTACTTC
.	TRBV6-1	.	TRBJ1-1	CASSRTDPRSTEAFF	TGTGCCAGCAGCCGGACAGACCCAAGGAGCACTGAAGCTTTCTTT
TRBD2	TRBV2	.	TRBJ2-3	CASSVPSGGYTDTQYF	TGTGCCAGCAGTGTACCTAGCGGGGGATACACAGATACGCAGTATTTT
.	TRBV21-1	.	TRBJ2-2	CASSKSHNTGELFF	TGTGCCAGCAGCAAAAGCCATAACACCGGGGAGCTGTTTTTT
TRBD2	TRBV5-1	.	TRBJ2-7	CASSFGGGAGEQYF	TGCGCCAGCAGCTTCGGCGGGGGGGCCGGGGAGCAGTACTTC
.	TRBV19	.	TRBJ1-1	CASSFGSSNTEAFF	TGTGCCAGTAGTTTCGGGAGTTCGAACACTGAAGCTTTCTTT
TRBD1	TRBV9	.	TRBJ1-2	CASSAGQGGVSGYTF	TGTGCCAGCAGCGCCGGACAGGGCGGGGTGAGCGGCTACACCTTC
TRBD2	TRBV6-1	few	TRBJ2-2	CASRGTSGVGELFF	TGTGCCAGCAGGGGGACTAGCGGTGTCGGGGAGCTGTTTTTT
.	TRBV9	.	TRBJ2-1	CASSVGGGGGEQFF	TGTGCCAGCAGCGTAGGAGGCGGGGGCGGTGAGCAGTTCTTC
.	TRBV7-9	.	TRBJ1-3	CSSSLAPSSVGTIYF	TGTTCCAGCAGCTTGGCTCCATCAAGCGTCGGCACCATATATTTT
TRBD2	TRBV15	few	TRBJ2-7	CATGLETSAPDF	TGTGCCACCGGCTTGGAGACTAGCGCTCCTGACTTC
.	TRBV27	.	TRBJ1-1	CAIRGGGTEAFF	TGTGCCATCAGGGGTGGAGGGACTGAAGCTTTCTTT
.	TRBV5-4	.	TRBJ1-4	CASSLAGPFSGINEKLFF	TGTGCCAGCAGCTTGGCCGGTCCTTTTTCGGGGATTAATGAAAAACTGTTTTTT
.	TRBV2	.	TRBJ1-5	CASSAQDYQPQHF	TGTGCCAGCAGTGCGCAGGACTATCAGCCCCAGCATTTT
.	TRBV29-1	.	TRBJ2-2	CSVVYTQGFTGELFF	TGCAGCGTTGTATACACACAGGGATTCACCGGGGAGCTGTTTTTT
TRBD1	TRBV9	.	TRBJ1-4	CASSTSGTGFEKLFF	TGTGCCAGCAGCACCTCCGGGACAGGGTTCGAAAAACTGTTTTTT
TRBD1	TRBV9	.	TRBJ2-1	CASSVGAGGASYNEQFF	TGTGCCAGCAGCGTAGGGGCAGGGGGTGCCTCCTACAATGAGCAGTTCTTC
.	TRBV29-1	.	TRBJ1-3	CSAQGFFGNTIYF	TGCAGCGCCCAGGGATTTTTCGGAAACACCATATATTTT
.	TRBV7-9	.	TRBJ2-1	CASSLARTEAYNEQFF	TGTGCCAGCAGCTTAGCGCGGACAGAAGCTTACAATGAGCAGTTCTTC
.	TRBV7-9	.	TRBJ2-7	CASSSASVTDSYEQYF	TGTGCCAGCAGTTCAGCTTCAGTGACAGACTCCTACGAGCAGTACTTC
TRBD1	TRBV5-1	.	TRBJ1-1	CASSMGQLNTEAFF	TGCGCCAGCAGTATGGGACAGTTGAACACTGAAGCTTTCTTT
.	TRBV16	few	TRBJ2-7	CASSQAGYEQYF	TGTGCCAGCAGCCAAGCGGGCTACGAGCAGTACTTC
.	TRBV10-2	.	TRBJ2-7	CASSESFLGITGYEQYF	TGCGCCAGCAGTGAGTCTTTTTTAGGCATCACGGGGTACGAGCAGTACTTC
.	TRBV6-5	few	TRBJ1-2	CASSYSGGEVYGYTF	TGTGCCAGCAGTTACTCCGGGGGAGAGGTCTATGGCTACACCTTC
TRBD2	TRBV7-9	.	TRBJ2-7	CASSEGLAGDTYEQYF	TGTGCCAGCAGCGAAGGACTAGCGGGGGACACCTACGAGCAGTACTTC
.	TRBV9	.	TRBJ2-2	CASSVNPLDSTVAGELFF	TGTGCCAGCAGCGTCAACCCCCTAGATTCGACCGTCGCCGGGGAGCTGTTTTTT
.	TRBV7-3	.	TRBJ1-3	CASSLMERGSGNTIYF	TGTGCCAGCAGCTTAATGGAACGGGGGTCTGGAAACACCATATATTTT
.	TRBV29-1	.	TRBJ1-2	CSVEDRSGYTF	TGCAGCGTTGAAGATCGGAGCGGCTACACCTTC
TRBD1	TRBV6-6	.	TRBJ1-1	CASRLGTDRMNTEAFF	TGTGCCAGCAGGCTAGGGACAGATCGAATGAACACTGAAGCTTTCTTT
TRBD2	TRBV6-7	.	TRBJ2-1	CASRRLHRDYLLSGNEQFF	TGTGCCAGCAGACGACTGCACCGGGACTACCTACTTTCGGGGAATGAGCAGTTCTTC
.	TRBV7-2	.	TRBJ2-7	CASSFAPIITYEQYF	TGTGCCAGCAGCTTCGCACCTATAATAACCTACGAGCAGTACTTC
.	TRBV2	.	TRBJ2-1	CASSEAGHIYNEQFF	TGTGCCAGCAGTGAGGCGGGGCATATCTACAATGAGCAGTTCTTC
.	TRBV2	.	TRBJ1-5	CASTVAETPNQPQHF	TGTGCCAGCACAGTCGCGGAAACACCCAATCAGCCCCAGCATTTT
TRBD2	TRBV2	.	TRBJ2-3	CASIRFSGADTQYF	TGTGCCAGCATTCGATTTAGCGGGGCGGATACGCAGTATTTT
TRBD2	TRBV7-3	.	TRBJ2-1	CASSLMSSGGYNEQFF	TGTGCCAGCAGCTTAATGTCTAGCGGGGGGTATAATGAGCAGTTCTTC
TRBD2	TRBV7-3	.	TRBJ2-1	CASSLLAGGPGNEQFF	TGTGCCAGCAGCCTGCTAGCGGGGGGGCCGGGAAATGAGCAGTTCTTC
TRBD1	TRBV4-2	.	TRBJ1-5	CASSQDRGKSWGNQPQHF	TGTGCCAGCAGCCAGGACAGGGGGAAATCATGGGGCAATCAGCCCCAGCATTTT
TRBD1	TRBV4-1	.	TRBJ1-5	CASSQYRGKNQPQHF	TGCGCCAGCAGCCAATACAGGGGAAAGAATCAGCCCCAGCATTTT
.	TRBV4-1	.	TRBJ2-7	CASSPSSRGLEVEQYF	TGCGCCAGCAGCCCCAGCAGTCGCGGACTTGAGGTAGAGCAGTACTTC
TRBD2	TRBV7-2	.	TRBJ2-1	CAVFPITSGYNEQFF	TGTGCCGTCTTTCCCATCACTAGCGGATACAATGAGCAGTTCTTC
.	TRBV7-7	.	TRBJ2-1	CASSFQVEDNEQFF	TGTGCCAGCAGCTTCCAGGTGGAAGACAATGAGCAGTTCTTC
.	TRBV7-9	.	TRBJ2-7	CASSLESEQYF	TGTGCCAGCAGCTTAGAATCAGAGCAGTACTTC
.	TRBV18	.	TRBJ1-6	CASSPLESSYNSPLHF	TGTGCCAGCTCACCGCTTGAGAGCTCCTATAATTCCCCCCTCCACTTT
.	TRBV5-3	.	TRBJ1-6	CARSLPPVGRPPLHF	TGTGCCAGAAGCTTACCCCCGGTAGGGAGGCCACCCCTCCACTTT
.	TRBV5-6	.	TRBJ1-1	CASSLGQYTEAFF	TGTGCCAGCAGCTTAGGACAGTACACTGAAGCTTTCTTT
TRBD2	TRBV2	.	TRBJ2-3	CASSSSLAGAWDTQYF	TGTGCCAGCAGTAGTTCACTAGCGGGGGCCTGGGATACGCAGTATTTT
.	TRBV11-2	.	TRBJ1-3	CASSPRGGREINSGNTIYF	TGTGCCAGCAGCCCCCGGGGAGGCCGAGAGATTAACTCTGGAAACACCATATATTTT
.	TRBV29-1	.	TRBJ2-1	CSVEGVGAGYNEQFF	TGCAGCGTTGAAGGCGTAGGGGCGGGATACAATGAGCAGTTCTTC
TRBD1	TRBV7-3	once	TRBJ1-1	CASSEGQLNTEAFF	TGTGCCAGCAGCGAGGGACAGCTGAACACTGAAGCTTTCTTT
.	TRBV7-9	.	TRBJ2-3	CASSFKVAEATDTQYF	TGTGCCAGCAGCTTCAAAGTGGCGGAGGCCACAGATACGCAGTATTTT
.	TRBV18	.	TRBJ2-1	CASSPSGPQSSYNEQFF	TGTGCCAGCTCACCATCAGGTCCTCAGAGCTCCTACAATGAGCAGTTCTTC
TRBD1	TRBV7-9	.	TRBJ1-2	CASSSTGTGPYGYTF	TGTGCCAGCAGCTCAACCGGGACAGGACCCTATGGCTACACCTTC